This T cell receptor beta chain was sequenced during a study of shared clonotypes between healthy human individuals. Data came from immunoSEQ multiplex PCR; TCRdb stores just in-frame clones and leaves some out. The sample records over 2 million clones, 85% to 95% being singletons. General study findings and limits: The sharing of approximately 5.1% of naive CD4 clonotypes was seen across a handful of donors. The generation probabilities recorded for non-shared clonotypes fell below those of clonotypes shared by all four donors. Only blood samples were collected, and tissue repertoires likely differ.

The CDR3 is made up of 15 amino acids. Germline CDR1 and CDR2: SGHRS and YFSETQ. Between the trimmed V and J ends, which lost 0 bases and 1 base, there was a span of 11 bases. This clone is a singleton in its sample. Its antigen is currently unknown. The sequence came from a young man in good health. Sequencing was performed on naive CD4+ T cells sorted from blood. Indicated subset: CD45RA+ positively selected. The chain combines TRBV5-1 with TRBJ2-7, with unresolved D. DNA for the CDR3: TGCGCCAGCAGCTTGGTTCCCTCTTATTCCTACGAGCAGTACTTC. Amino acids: CASSLVPSYSYEQYF.